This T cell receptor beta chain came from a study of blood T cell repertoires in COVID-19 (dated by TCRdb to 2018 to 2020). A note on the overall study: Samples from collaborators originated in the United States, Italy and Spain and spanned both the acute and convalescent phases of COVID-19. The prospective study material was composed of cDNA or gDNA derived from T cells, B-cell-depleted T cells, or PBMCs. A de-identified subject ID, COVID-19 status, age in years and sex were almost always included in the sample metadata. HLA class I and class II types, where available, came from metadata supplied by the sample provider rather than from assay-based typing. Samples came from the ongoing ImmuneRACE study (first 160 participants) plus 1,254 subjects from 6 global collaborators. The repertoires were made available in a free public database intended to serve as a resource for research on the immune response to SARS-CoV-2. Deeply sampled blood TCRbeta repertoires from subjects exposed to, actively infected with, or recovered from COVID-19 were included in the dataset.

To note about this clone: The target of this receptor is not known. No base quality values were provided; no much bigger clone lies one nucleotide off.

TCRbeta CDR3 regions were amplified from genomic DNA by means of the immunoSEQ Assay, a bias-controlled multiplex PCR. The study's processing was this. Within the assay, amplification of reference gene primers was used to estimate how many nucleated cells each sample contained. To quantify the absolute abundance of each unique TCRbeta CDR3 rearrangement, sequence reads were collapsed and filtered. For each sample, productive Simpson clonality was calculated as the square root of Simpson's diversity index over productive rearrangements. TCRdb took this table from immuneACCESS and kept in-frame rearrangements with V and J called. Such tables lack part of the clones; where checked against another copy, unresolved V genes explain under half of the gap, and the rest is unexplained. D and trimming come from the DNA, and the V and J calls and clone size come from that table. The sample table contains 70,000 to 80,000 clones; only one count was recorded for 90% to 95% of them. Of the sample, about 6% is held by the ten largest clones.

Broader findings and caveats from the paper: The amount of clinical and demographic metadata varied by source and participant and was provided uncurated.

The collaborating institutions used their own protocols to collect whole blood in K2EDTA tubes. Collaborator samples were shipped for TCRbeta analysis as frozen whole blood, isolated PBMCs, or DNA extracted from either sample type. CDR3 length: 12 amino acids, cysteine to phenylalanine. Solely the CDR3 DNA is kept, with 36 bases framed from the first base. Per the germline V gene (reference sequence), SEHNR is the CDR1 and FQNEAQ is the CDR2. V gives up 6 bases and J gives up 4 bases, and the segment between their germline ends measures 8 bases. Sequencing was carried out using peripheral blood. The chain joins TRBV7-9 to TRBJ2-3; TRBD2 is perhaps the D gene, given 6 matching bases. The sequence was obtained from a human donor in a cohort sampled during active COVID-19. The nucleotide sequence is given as TGTGCCAGCAGGGGGGGAGCAGATACGCAGTATTTT. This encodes CASRGGADTQYF.